Each of the 23 T cell receptor beta chains below was sequenced from the same sample in a study of neurological immune-mediated disorders. MiXCR was run by TCRdb on the 5' RACE reads, yielding one entry per CDR3 protein. The sample shows roughly 60,000 distinct CDR3 sequences, around a tenth of them seen only once. Time point meaning: longitudinal time-point 2. The material sequenced was PBMCs. These receptor sequences come from a man aged 30 to 45 in good health.

This clonotype appeared many times. The chain uses TRBV12-3 or TRBV12-4 and TRBJ1-1; unclear D gene. This CDR3 region has 9 residues. The ends were cut back, 5 bases at V and 9 bases at J, with 4 bases in the middle. Here the CDR3 DNA reads TGTGCCAGCAGTCCGCAAGCTTTCTTT. Encoded protein: CASSPQAFF.

The genes are TRBV5-6 and TRBJ2-3; 12 nucleotides agree with TRBD2. CDR1 is SGHDT and CDR2 is YYEEEE in the germline V gene. There are 20 residues in the CDR3. The V gene end was trimmed by 0 bases and the J gene end by 6 bases; junction bases not matched to a gene: 17. The CDR3 spells CASSLASGLAGPLPLDTQYF. CDR3 in DNA: TGTGCCAGCAGCTTGGCGAGTGGACTAGCGGGGCCTCTACCACTCGATACGCAGTATTTT.

The gene calls are TRBV5-5 and TRBJ1-5, with 7 bases lining up with TRBD1. The CDR3 sequence is 16 residues long. Germline-derived CDR1 and CDR2 are SGHKS and YYEKEE (reference sequence). Trimming took 4 bases from V and 2 from J; bases not matched to a gene: 9. For the CDR3, the DNA is TGTGCCAGCAGCGGTTCGACAGGGAGGGGCAATCAGCCCCAGCATTTT. Translated: CASSGSTGRGNQPQHF.

In this sample, this clonotype turned up many times. The V call is TRBV20-1, the J call TRBJ2-2, with 11 nucleotides matching TRBD2. The germline V gene encodes CDR1 DFQATT and CDR2 SNEGSKA (reference sequence). CDR3 length equals 14 residues. With 5 bases clipped from V and 4 bases from J, the junction kept 3 bases outside the gene matches. CDR3 amino acids: CSAYLAGGTGELFF. The CDR3 DNA follows: TGCAGTGCTTATCTAGCGGGAGGCACCGGGGAGCTGTTTTTT.

At least ten counts were recorded for this clonotype. The V and J genes are TRBV28 and TRBJ2-7; D is possibly TRBD1 (5 bases). Germline lookup yields CDR1 MDHEN and CDR2 SYDVKM. The CDR3 has 13 residues. V lost 4 bases to trimming and J lost 0 bases, with 7 bases between them. The CDR3 protein is CASSSDSSYEQYF. The CDR3 DNA reads as TGTGCCAGCAGTTCCGACAGCTCCTACGAGCAGTACTTC. The whole variable domain, remainder taken from reference TRBV28 and TRBJ2-7, is DVKVTQSSRYLVKRTGEKVFLECVQDMDHENMFWYRQDPGLGLRLIYFSYDVKMKEKGDIPEGYSVSREKKERFSLILESASTNQTSMYLCASSSDSSYEQYFGPGTRLTVT.

Ten or more counts support this clonotype. V is TRBV5-1 and J is TRBJ1-4, with D hard to call. Trimming left V 2 bases short and J 0 bases short, with 11 bases between. The germline V gene has CDR1 SGHRS and CDR2 YFSETQ. The CDR3 totals 16 residues. This CDR3 reads CASSFLQGATNEKLFF. Here the CDR3 DNA reads TGCGCCAGCAGCTTCCTACAAGGCGCAACTAATGAAAAACTGTTTTTT.

Note on this clonotype: This may be a read error, as it is one base from a much larger clone. The chain has TRBV20-1 and TRBJ2-1; possibly TRBD2 for D (6 bases). The CDR3 totals 16 residues. CDR1 and CDR2 (germline): DFQATT, SNEGSKA (reference sequence). The CDR3: CSSSRFGREQNNEQFF. The CDR3 bases are TGCAGTTCTAGTCGATTCGGGCGGGAACAAAACAATGAGCAGTTCTTC.

This clonotype showed up many times. J is TRBJ1-2 and V is TRBV7-2, with 11 bases lining up with TRBD1. This CDR3 comprises 14 residues. Looked up from germline, CDR1 is SGHTA and CDR2 is FQGNSA. V lost 4 bases and J lost 4; bases outside the gene matches: 2. DNA for the CDR3: TGTGCCAGCAGCTCAGGACAGGGGGCCTATGGCTACACCTTC. Its protein is CASSSGQGAYGYTF.

This clonotype occurred many times. The chain recombines TRBV20-1 with TRBJ2-1; 10 bases fit TRBD2. Trimming at V came to 5 bases and at J to 7 bases, leaving 5 bases not matched to a gene. Per the germline V gene, CDR1 is DFQATT and CDR2 is SNEGSKA (reference sequence). The CDR3 runs to 13 residues. In nucleotides, the CDR3 is TGCAGTGCTCCATCTAGCGGGAGAAATGAGCAGTTCTTC. Translation gives CSAPSSGRNEQFF.

The rearrangement links TRBV15 to TRBJ2-2; D possibly matches TRBD1 or TRBD2 (6 bases each). Germline CDR1 is LNHNV and CDR2 is YYDKDF (reference sequence). With 5 bases removed from V and 4 bases from J, the gap between germline ends came to 14 bases. CDR3 length: 15 residues. The CDR3 protein is CATSPHEGGTGELFF. The CDR3 nucleotides read TGTGCCACCAGCCCCCACGAGGGGGGCACCGGGGAGCTGTTTTTT.

The chain uses TRBV5-1 and TRBJ2-3; 8 bases agree with TRBD2. Germline-derived CDR1 and CDR2 are SGHRS and YFSETQ. V shed 4 bases and J 2 bases; nucleotides not matched to a gene: 12. The length of the CDR3 is 17 residues. The CDR3 nucleotides are TGCGCCAGCAGCGGGGGGTTAGCGGGACCTCACACAGATACGCAGTATTTT. This gives the protein CASSGGLAGPHTDTQYF. Looking up the rest from reference TRBV5-1 and TRBJ2-3 gives the full variable domain: KAGVTQTPRYLIKTRGQQVTLSCSPISGHRSVSWYQQTPGQGLQFLFEYFSETQRNKGNFPGRFSGRQFSNSRSEMNVSTLELGDSALYLCASSGGLAGPHTDTQYFGPGTRLTVL.

This clonotype occurred many times. V gene TRBV20-1 combines with J gene TRBJ2-2; a weak D match, TRBD2 (6 bases). Germline loops: CDR1 DFQATT, CDR2 SNEGSKA (reference sequence). V was clipped by 8 bases and J by 4 bases, with 14 bases between them. This CDR3 has 13 residues. The CDR3 region has the DNA TGCAGTTCTGGGGGACTCCTCACCGGGGAGCTGTTTTTT. As protein: CSSGGLLTGELFF.

This clonotype was observed at least ten times. The rearrangement links TRBV28 to TRBJ2-7, with TRBD1 identical over 12 bases. The CDR3 runs to 15 residues. Germline V gene sequence: CDR1 MDHEN, CDR2 SYDVKM. The V segment lost 5 bases and the J segment 5 bases; nucleotides outside the gene matches: 7. In nucleotides, the CDR3 is TGTGCCAGCAGTCGAGGGGGACAGGGGGCCCACGAGCAGTACTTC. It encodes CASSRGGQGAHEQYF.

This clonotype was detected many times. The CDR3 DNA sequence: TGTGCCACCAGTGATTCAACAGTTAGCGGGTACTACAATGAGCAGTTCTTC. It translates to CATSDSTVSGYYNEQFF. J is TRBJ2-1 and V is TRBV24-1; 7 nucleotides match TRBD2. CDR1 and CDR2 from the germline V gene are KGHDR and SFDVKD. This CDR3 has 17 residues. Unmatched junction bases numbered 9, after V lost 2 bases and J lost 3 bases.

The chain uses TRBV4-1 and TRBJ1-1; D is unclear. The germline V gene encodes CDR1 MGHRA and CDR2 YSYEKL. Trimming removed 10 bases from V and 1 base from J, with 22 bases in between. This CDR3 contains 16 residues. CDR3 loop: CATSQDIGPRNTEAFF. The CDR3 DNA is TGCGCCACTAGCCAAGATATCGGCCCGCGGAACACTGAAGCTTTCTTT.

This clonotype appeared many times. The chain employs TRBV5-1 and TRBJ1-1; possibly TRBD1 for D (5 bases). CDR3 length: 13 amino acids. With 6 bases removed from V and 11 bases from J, the gap between germline ends came to 20 bases. Germline CDR1 is SGHRS and CDR2 is YFSETQ. The CDR3 here is CASTPGLGLLAFF. The CDR3 coding sequence is TGCGCCAGCACGCCCGGCCTGGGGCTATTGGCTTTCTTT. Filled out from reference TRBV5-1 and TRBJ1-1, the complete variable domain reads KAGVTQTPRYLIKTRGQQVTLSCSPISGHRSVSWYQQTPGQGLQFLFEYFSETQRNKGNFPGRFSGRQFSNSRSEMNVSTLELGDSALYLCASTPGLGLLAFFGQGTRLTVV.

The chain employs TRBV13 and TRBJ2-4, with TRBD1 identical over 7 bases. The CDR3 spans 18 residues. Trimming at V came to 2 bases and at J to 0 bases, leaving 10 bases not matched to a gene. Germline V gene lookup returns CDR1 PRHDT and CDR2 FYEKMQ (reference sequence). The CDR3 region has the DNA TGTGCCAGCAGCTTAAGTTCCGGGACAGTCCTAGCCAAAAACATTCAGTACTTC. Its protein is CASSLSSGTVLAKNIQYF.

To note about this clonotype: A much larger clone differs from this one at a single base, so this may be a read error. V usage is TRBV6-1 and J usage is TRBJ1-5; weak D call: TRBD1 (5 bases). The CDR3 consists of 14 residues. Trimming stripped 10 bases from V and 7 bases from J, with 20 bases between. In germline, CDR1 is MNHNS, CDR2 SASEGT. Here the CDR3 reads CATLGGPRGQPQHF. CDR3 in DNA: TGTGCCACCCTCGGAGGGCCCCGGGGGCAGCCCCAGCATTTT.

In its sample, this clonotype was seen many times. This chain uses TRBV29-1 with TRBJ2-5; D unclear. The germline V gene has CDR1 SQVTM and CDR2 ANQGSEA. Trimming shortened V by 5 bases and J by 5 bases, and 15 bases separated the two germline ends. This CDR3 spans 13 amino acids. The CDR3 DNA is TGCAGCGTTAAGTATGGCTCCTCGGAGACCCAGTACTTC. Amino acid sequence: CSVKYGSSETQYF.

This clonotype has at least ten counts. This rearrangement joins TRBV28 to TRBJ2-7; 8 nucleotides agree with TRBD2. The CDR3 extends over 14 amino acids. CDR1 and CDR2 from the germline V gene are MDHEN and SYDVKM. V lost 5 bases to trimming and J lost 0 bases; unmatched junction nucleotides: 3. CDR3 protein: CASSTSGSSYEQYF. DNA of the CDR3: TGTGCCAGCAGTACTAGCGGAAGCTCCTACGAGCAGTACTTC.

This clonotype was recorded at least ten times. V is TRBV5-1 and J is TRBJ1-1; no clear D gene. From germline, CDR1 is SGHRS and CDR2 YFSETQ. The length of the CDR3 is 13 residues. The V end lost 4 bases, the J end lost 1 base, and 8 bases lay between the germline ends. CDR3 nucleotide sequence: TGCGCCAGCAGCGGCAGTACGAACACTGAAGCTTTCTTT. Its translation: CASSGSTNTEAFF.

Of note for this clonotype: At one boundary the junction diverges from the germline segment, which might be a read error. The chain employs TRBV27 and TRBJ2-7; 7 nucleotides agree with TRBD1. The CDR3 extends over 16 amino acids. CDR1 is MNHEY and CDR2 is SMNVEV in the germline V gene (reference sequence). The CDR3 reads CARSLAGTALSYEQYF. The CDR3 region has the DNA TGTGCCAGAAGTTTAGCCGGGACAGCTCTTAGCTACGAGCAGTACTTC.

This clonotype was found many times. J is TRBJ1-1 and V is TRBV20-1; no clear D. V dropped 2 bases and J dropped 1 base, with 14 bases sitting between them. This CDR3 is 15 amino acids long. The germline gives CDR1 DFQATT, CDR2 SNEGSKA (reference sequence). The CDR3 DNA follows: TGCAGTGCTAGAAACCCCGTGGCAGAGAACACTGAAGCTTTCTTT. Protein: CSARNPVAENTEAFF.